This T cell receptor (beta chain) was sequenced for a study of identical twins. Study observations and caveats: Modelling approaches yielded underestimates of out-of-frame TCR alpha sharing between monozygotic twins.

A single record per CDR3 protein comes from TCRdb applying MiXCR to the 5' RACE reads. The sample carries nearly 900,000 distinct CDR3 sequences, roughly an eighth recorded once. In its sample, this clonotype was seen a few times. Its antigen is not known. Germline CDR1 is SGHNT and CDR2 is YYREEE (reference sequence). V was cut by 7 bases and J by 0 bases, with 13 bases left in between. The CDR3 runs 14 residues. This same sample was also taken into another study, of yellow fever vaccine responses in identical twins.

The chain links TRBV5-4 to TRBJ1-2; tentative D call: TRBD1 (6 bases). This clonotype originated in a woman under 30 in good health. The sequenced sample was PBMCs. CDR3 coding DNA: TGTGCCAGCCATGGGGGGCCAGCTAACTATGGCTACACCTTC. Its protein product is CASHGGPANYGYTF.